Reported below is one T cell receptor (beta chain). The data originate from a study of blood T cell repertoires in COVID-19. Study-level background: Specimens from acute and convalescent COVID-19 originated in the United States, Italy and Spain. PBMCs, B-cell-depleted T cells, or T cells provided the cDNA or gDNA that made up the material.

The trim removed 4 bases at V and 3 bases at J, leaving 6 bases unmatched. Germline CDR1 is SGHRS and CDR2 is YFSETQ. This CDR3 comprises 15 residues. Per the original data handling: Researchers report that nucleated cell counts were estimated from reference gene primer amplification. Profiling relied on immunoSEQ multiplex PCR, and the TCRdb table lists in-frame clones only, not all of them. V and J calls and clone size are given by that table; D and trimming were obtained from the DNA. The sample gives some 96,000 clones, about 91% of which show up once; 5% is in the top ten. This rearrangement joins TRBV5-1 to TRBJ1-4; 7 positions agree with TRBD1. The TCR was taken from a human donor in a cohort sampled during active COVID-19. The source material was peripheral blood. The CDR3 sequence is CASSEGTASNEKLFF. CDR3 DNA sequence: TGCGCCAGCAGCGAAGGGACAGCCTCTAATGAAAAACTGTTTTTT.